This entry features one T cell receptor beta chain sequence. It lacks a known antigen. No base quality values were provided; no much bigger clone lies one nucleotide off. TCRbeta CDR3 regions were profiled with the immunoSEQ Assay using bias-controlled multiplex PCR amplification of genomic DNA. Concerning the study's data processing: The absolute abundance of each unique TCRbeta CDR3 region was quantified after sequences were collapsed and filtered. Two models were used to test differential abundance: a binomial model (Fisher-equivalent) and a beta-binomial model that adds time-dependent variance fitted from healthy donors. Any clone with fewer than 5 combined templates was excluded, and a clone was called differentially abundant if its Benjamini-Hochberg FDR was below 0.01. Using the form v = (b*log(k)+a)^2, the beta-binomial variance was modeled as a function of the total template count across the two samples. TCRdb stores this immuneACCESS table with in-frame sequences only. Part of the clones is absent; in the studies checked, under half of the shortfall reflects unresolved V genes, and no reason is known for the rest. The D gene and trimming were derived from the DNA, and the V and J assignments and clone size from that table. This sample comprises 80,000 to 90,000 clones, around 89% of them detected only once. In total, the top ten clones hold 2.5% to 3% of the sample.

During the collection period, no infections or other immune events were recorded for the healthy donors. Healthy-donor blood repertoires served as a training cohort to calibrate time-dependent variance in a beta-binomial model of T-cell clone differential abundance. The training cohort comprised approximately 10 healthy donors, 3 female and 7 male. Donor ages ranged from 29 to 64 years, with an average of approximately 43 years. Obtained from a commercial supplier, whole blood was collected from each healthy donor at three time points set about two weeks apart. Genomic DNA was extracted from unsorted whole blood for immunosequencing. This sample is part of a study of identifying expanded T cells in peripheral blood (dated by TCRdb to the late 2010s). With regard to the full study: Four technical replicates, made by sequencing separate aliquots from the same pool of genomic DNA, were compared pairwise.

General findings and caveats noted by the study authors: Across all healthy-donor time intervals, the beta-binomial model significantly lowered both the number of clones called differentially abundant and the false-positive rate. Between technical replicates the binomial model flagged roughly 1.1 differentially abundant clones, whereas over about 2 weeks the binomial model flagged about 15 and over approximately 4 weeks 19 to 20. Across all healthy donors, variance in clone template counts between approximately two-week samples was found to increase significantly with total template count. The authors expected that biological variance in healthy repertoires might rise further over much longer intervals, such as months to years.

The germline V gene provides CDR1 ENHRY and CDR2 SYGVKD. V is clipped by 3 bases and J by 0 bases, and the sequence between their germline boundaries is 8 bases long. The CDR3, from cysteine to phenylalanine, totals 14 residues. CDR3 DNA only is kept here, 42 bases in frame from base 1. Sequencing was performed on blood. The TCR originated in a person aged 18-69 years in good health. The rearranged segments are TRBV10-3 and TRBJ2-5; a confident D gene designation cannot be given. The DNA reads as follows: TGTGCCATCAGTGATTGGCGGAACCAAGAGACCCAGTACTTC. This encodes CAISDWRNQETQYF.